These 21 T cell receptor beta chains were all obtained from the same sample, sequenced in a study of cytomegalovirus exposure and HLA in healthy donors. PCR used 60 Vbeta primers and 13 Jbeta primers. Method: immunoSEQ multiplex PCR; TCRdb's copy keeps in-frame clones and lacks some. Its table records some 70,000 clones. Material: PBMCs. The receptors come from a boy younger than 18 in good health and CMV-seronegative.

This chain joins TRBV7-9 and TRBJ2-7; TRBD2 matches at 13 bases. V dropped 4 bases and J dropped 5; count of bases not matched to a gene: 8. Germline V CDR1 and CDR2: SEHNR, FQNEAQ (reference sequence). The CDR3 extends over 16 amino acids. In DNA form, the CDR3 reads TGTGCCAGCAGCTCGAGGACTAGCGGGAGTACCCACGAGCAGTACTTC. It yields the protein CASSSRTSGSTHEQYF.

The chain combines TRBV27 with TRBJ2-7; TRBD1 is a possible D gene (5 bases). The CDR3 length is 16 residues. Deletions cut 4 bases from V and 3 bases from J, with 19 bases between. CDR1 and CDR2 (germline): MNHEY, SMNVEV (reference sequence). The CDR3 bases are TGTGCCAGCAGTTCGCCCCAGGGTGCCCACCTCTACGAGCAGTACTTC. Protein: CASSSPQGAHLYEQYF.

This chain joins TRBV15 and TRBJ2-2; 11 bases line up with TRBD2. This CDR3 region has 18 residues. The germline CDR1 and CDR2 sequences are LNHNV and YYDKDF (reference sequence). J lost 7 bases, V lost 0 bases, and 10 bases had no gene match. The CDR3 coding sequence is TGTGCCACCAGCAGAGATCTGAAAGCTACTAGCGGGAGCGGGGAGCTGTTTTTT. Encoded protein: CATSRDLKATSGSGELFF.

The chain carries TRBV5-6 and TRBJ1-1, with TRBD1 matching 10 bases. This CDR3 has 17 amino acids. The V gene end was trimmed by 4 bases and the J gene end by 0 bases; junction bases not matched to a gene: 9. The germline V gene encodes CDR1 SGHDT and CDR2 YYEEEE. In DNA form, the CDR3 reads TGTGCCAGCAGCATCGACGGGACAGGGGCTATGAACACTGAAGCTTTCTTT. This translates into CASSIDGTGAMNTEAFF.

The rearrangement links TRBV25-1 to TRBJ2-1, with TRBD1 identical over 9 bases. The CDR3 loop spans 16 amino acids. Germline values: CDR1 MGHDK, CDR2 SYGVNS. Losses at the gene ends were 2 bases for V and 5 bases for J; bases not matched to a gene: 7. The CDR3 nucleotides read TGTGCCAGCAGTGAAATAGCCGGGACAGGGCACAATGAGCAGTTCTTC. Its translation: CASSEIAGTGHNEQFF.

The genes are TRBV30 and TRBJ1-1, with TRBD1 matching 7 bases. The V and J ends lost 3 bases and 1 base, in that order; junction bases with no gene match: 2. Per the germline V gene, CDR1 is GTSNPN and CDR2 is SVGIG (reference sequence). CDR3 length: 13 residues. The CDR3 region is CAWSGQENTEAFF. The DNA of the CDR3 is TGTGCCTGGAGCGGACAGGAGAACACTGAAGCTTTCTTT.

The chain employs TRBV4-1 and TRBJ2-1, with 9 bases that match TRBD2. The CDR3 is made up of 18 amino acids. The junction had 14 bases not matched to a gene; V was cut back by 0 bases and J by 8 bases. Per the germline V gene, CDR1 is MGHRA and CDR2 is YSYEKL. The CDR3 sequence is CASSQDRGLAGGLDEQFF. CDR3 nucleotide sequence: TGCGCCAGCAGCCAAGATCGGGGGCTCGCGGGGGGGCTCGATGAGCAGTTCTTC.

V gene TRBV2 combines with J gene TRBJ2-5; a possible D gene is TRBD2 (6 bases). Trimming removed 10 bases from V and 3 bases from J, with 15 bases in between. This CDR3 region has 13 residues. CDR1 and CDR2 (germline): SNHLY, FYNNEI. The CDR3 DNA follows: TGTGCCACCCACCGGGAGCGAGAAGAGACCCAGTACTTC. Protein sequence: CATHREREETQYF.

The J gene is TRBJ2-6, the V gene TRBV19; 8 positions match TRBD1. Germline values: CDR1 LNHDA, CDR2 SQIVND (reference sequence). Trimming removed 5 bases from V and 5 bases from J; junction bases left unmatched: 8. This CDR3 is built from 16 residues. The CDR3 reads CASSPSDRVRANVLTF. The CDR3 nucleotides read TGTGCCAGTAGTCCCTCGGACAGGGTTAGGGCCAACGTCCTGACTTTC.

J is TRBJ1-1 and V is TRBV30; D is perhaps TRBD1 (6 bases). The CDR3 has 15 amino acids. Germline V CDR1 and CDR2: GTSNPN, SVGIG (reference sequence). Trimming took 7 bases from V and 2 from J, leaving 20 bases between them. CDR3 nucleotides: TGTGCCTCAACAGGGATAATGACGGGAAACACTGAAGCTTTCTTT. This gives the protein CASTGIMTGNTEAFF. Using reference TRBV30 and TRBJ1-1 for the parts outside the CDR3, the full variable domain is SQTIHQWPATLVQPVGSPLSLECTVEGTSNPNLYWYRQAAGRGLQLLFYSVGIGQISSEVPQNLSASRPQDRQFILSSKKLLLSDSGFYLCASTGIMTGNTEAFFGQGTRLTVV.

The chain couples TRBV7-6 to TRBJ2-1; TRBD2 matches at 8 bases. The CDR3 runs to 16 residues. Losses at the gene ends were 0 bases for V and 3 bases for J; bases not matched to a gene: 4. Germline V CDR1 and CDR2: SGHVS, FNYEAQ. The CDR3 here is CASSLATSGIYNEQFF. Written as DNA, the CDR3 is TGTGCCAGCAGCTTAGCTACTAGCGGAATCTACAATGAGCAGTTCTTC.

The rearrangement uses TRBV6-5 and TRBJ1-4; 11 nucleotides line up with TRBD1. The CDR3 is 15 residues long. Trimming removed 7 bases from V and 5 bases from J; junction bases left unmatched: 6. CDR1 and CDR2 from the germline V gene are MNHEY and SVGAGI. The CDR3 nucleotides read TGTGCCAGCACCCAAGGGACAGGGGGGAATGAAAAACTGTTTTTT. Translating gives CASTQGTGGNEKLFF.

The CDR3 spells CASSIDRARTYEQYF. CDR3 DNA: TGTGCCAGTAGTATAGATCGCGCCAGGACCTACGAGCAGTACTTC. The J gene is TRBJ2-7, the V gene TRBV19; D is uncertain. Germline V gene lookup returns CDR1 LNHDA and CDR2 SQIVND (reference sequence). Trimming took 0 bases from V and 2 from J, leaving 11 bases between them. The CDR3 length is 15 residues.

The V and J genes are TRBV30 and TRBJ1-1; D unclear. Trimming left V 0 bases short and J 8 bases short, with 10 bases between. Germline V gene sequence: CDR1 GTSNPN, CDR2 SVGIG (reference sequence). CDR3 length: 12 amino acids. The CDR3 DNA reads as TGTGCCTGGAGTGTACGGTCGGGGGAAGCTTTCTTT. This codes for CAWSVRSGEAFF.

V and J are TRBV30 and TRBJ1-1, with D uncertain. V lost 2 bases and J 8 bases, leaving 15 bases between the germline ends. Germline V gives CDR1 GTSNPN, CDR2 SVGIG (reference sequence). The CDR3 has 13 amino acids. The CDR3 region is CAWSLQPPGEAFF. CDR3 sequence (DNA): TGTGCCTGGAGTTTGCAACCCCCAGGCGAAGCTTTCTTT.

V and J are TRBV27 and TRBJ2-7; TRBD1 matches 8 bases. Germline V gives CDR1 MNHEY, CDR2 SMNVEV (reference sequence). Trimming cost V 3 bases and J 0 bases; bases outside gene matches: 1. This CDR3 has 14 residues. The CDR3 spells CASSLQGASYEQYF. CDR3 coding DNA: TGTGCCAGCAGTTTGCAGGGGGCCTCCTACGAGCAGTACTTC.

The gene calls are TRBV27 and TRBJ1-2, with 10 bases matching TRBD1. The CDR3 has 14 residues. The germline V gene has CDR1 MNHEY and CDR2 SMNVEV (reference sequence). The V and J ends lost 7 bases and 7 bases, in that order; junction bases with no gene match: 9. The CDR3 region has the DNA TGTGCCAGCACAAGACAGGGGGCGCGGGGTGGCTACACCTTC. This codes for CASTRQGARGGYTF.

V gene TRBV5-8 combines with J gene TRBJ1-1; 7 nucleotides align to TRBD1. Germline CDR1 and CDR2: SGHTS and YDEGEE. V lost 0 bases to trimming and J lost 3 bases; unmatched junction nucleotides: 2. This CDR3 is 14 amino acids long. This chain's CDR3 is CASSLAGGYTEAFF. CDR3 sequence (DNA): TGTGCCAGCAGCTTGGCAGGGGGGTACACTGAAGCTTTCTTT.

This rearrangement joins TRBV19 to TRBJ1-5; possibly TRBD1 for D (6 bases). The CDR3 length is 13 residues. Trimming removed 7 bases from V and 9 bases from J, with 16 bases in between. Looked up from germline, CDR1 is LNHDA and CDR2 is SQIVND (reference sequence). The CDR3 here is CASNRQAQGPQHF. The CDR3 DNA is TGTGCCAGTAACCGACAGGCTCAAGGGCCCCAGCATTTT.

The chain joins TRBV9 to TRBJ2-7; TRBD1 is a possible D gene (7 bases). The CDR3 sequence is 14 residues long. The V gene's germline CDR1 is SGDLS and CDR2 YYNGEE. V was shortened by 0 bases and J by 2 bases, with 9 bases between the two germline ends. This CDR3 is CASSVAGGTYEQYF. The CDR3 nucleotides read TGTGCCAGCAGCGTAGCAGGGGGGACCTACGAGCAGTACTTC.

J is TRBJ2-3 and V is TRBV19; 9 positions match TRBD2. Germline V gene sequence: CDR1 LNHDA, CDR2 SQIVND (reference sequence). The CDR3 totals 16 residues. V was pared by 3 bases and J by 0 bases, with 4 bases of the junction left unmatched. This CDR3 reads CASSIRLAASTDTQYF. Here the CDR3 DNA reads TGTGCCAGTAGTATCCGACTAGCGGCTAGCACAGATACGCAGTATTTT.